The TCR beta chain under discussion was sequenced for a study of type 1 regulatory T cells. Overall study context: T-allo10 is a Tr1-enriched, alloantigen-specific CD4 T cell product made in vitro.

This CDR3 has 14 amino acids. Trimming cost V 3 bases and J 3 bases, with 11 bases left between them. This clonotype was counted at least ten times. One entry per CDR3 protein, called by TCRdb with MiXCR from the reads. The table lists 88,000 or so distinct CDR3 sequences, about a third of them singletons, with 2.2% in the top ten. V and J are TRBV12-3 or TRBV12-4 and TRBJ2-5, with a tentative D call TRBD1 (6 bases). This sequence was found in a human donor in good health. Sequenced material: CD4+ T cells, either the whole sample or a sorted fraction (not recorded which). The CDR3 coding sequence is TGTGCCAGCAGTTTTCAGGGGTCTAAAGAGACCCAGTACTTC. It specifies CASSFQGSKETQYF.